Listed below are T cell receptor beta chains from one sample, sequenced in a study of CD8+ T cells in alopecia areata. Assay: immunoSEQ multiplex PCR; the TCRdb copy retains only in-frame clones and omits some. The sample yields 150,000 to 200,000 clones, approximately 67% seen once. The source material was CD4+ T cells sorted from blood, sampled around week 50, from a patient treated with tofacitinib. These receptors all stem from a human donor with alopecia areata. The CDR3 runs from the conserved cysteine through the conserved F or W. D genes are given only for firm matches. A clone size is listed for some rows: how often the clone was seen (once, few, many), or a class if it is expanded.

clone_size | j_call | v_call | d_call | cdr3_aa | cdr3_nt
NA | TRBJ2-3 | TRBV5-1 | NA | CASRSGEADTQYF | TGCGCCAGTCGGTCGGGGGAGGCAGATACGCAGTATTTT
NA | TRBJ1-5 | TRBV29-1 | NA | CSVAGSPNQPQHF | TGCAGCGTTGCCGGCAGCCCTAATCAGCCCCAGCATTTT
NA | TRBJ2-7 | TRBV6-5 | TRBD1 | CASSYLGQAYEQYF | TGTGCCAGCAGTTACCTCGGACAGGCCTACGAGCAGTACTTC
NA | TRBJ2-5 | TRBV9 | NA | CASSVSSGETQYF | TGTGCCAGCAGCGTTTCCAGCGGGGAGACCCAGTACTTC
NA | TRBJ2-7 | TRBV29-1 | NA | CSVAGRVTHEQYF | TGCAGCGTTGCGGGTAGGGTGACACACGAGCAGTACTTC
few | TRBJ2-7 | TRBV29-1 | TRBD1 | CSVGDRAYEQYF | TGCAGCGTCGGTGACAGGGCCTACGAGCAGTACTTC
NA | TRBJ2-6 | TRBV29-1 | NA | CSVGITSNSGANVLTF | TGCAGCGTTGGGATTACTAGTAACTCTGGGGCCAACGTCCTGACTTTC
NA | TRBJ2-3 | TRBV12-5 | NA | CASGSQGLGTDTQYF | TGTGCTAGTGGTTCCCAGGGTTTAGGGACAGATACGCAGTATTTT
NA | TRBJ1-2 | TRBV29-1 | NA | CSVGGDSGYTF | TGCAGCGTTGGAGGAGACAGCGGCTACACCTTC
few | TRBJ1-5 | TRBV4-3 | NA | CASSPDTSLSNQPQHF | TGCGCCAGCAGCCCCGATACCTCTCTCAGCAATCAGCCCCAGCATTTT
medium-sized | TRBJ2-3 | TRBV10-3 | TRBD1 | CAISDRRQGARNTQYF | TGTGCCATCAGTGACCGTCGACAGGGGGCGAGGAATACGCAGTATTTT
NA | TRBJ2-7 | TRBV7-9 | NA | CASSLEAGTYEQYF | TGTGCCAGCAGCTTAGAGGCAGGGACCTACGAGCAGTACTTC
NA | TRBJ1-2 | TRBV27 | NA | CASSVTGLYGYTF | TGTGCCAGCAGTGTAACAGGGCTCTATGGCTACACCTTC
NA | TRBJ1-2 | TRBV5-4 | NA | CASSPQGSNYGYTF | TGTGCCAGCAGCCCTCAGGGATCCAACTATGGCTACACCTTC
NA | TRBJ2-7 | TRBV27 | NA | CASSLLTYGEQYF | TGTGCCAGCAGTCTCCTTACTTACGGAGAGCAGTACTTC
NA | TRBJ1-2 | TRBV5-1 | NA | CASSLAGARGYTF | TGCGCCAGCAGCTTGGCAGGGGCGCGTGGCTACACCTTC
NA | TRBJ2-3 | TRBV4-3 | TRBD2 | CASSQDFRSASGAADTQYF | TGCGCCAGCAGCCAAGACTTTAGATCAGCTAGCGGGGCCGCAGATACGCAGTATTTT
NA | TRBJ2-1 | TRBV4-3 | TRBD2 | CASSQDRLAGDHNEQFF | TGCGCCAGCAGCCAAGATCGGCTAGCGGGGGACCACAATGAGCAGTTCTTC
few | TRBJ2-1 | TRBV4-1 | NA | CASSQASQVGNEQFF | TGCGCCAGCAGCCAGGCCTCCCAGGTCGGCAATGAGCAGTTCTTC
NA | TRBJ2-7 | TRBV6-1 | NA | CASSTDGLGRGQYF | TGTGCCAGCAGTACCGACGGACTCGGGCGAGGGCAGTACTTC
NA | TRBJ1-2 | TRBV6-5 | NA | CASRPSGLNGYTF | TGTGCCAGCAGACCCTCTGGGTTGAATGGCTACACCTTC
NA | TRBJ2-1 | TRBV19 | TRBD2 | CASSRLAGGADEQFF | TGTGCCAGTAGTAGACTAGCGGGGGGGGCCGATGAGCAGTTCTTC
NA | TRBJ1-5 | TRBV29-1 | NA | CSVAPSLGNQPQHF | TGCAGCGTTGCCCCGTCACTGGGCAATCAGCCCCAGCATTTT
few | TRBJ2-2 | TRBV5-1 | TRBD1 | CASLPGQAIDGELFF | TGCGCCAGCCTTCCGGGACAGGCCATTGACGGGGAGCTGTTTTTT